This TCR beta chain was documented in a study of CD8 T cells in Susac syndrome. This CDR3 spans 16 amino acids. CDR1 LNHDA and CDR2 SQIVND come from the germline V gene (reference sequence). V lost 1 base to trimming and J lost 5 bases; unmatched junction nucleotides: 8. After extraction with the RNeasy kit, about 0.5 to 1 ug of the RNA was reverse transcribed using random hexamers. Amplification of TCR beta CDR3 was carried out by immunoSEQ multiplex PCR, which covered 54 Vbeta and 13 Jbeta segments. TCRdb fed the immunoSEQ multiplex PCR reads into MiXCR, producing one record per CDR3 protein. The sample holds roughly 200,000 distinct CDR3 sequences, approximately 95% seen once. The study sequenced TCR beta in blood CD8+ and CD4+ T cells.

Sequencing input: CD4+ T cells from PBMCs. This rearrangement joins TRBV19 to TRBJ2-3; TRBD1 agrees at 8 bases. The source of this sequence is a human donor in good health. CDR3 DNA sequence: TGTGCCAGTAGTATAGGGGCGCCAGGGGGCGTAGATACGCAGTATTTT. It is translated as CASSIGAPGGVDTQYF.